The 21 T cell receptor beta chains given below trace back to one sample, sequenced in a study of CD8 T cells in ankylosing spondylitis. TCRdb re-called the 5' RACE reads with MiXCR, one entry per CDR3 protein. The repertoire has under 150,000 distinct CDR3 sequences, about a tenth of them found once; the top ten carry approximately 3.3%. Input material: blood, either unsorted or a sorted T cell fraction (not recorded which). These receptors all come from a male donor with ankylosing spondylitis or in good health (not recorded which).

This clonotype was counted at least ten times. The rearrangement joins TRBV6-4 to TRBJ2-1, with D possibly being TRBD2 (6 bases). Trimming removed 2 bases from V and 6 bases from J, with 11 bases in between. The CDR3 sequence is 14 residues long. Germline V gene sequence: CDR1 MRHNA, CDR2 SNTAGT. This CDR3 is CASSDTGTVNEQFF. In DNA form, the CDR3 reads TGTGCCAGCAGTGACACGGGGACTGTCAATGAGCAGTTCTTC.

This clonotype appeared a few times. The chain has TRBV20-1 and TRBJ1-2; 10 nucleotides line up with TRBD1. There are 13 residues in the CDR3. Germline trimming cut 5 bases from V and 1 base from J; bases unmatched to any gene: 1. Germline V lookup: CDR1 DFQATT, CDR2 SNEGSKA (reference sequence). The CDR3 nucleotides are TGCAGTGCTGGGACAGGGGTTAACTATGGCTACACCTTC. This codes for CSAGTGVNYGYTF.

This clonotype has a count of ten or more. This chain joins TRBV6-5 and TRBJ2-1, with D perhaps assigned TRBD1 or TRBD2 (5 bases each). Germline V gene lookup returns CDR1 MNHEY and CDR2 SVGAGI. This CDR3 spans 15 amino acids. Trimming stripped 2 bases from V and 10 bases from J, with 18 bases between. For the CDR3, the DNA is TGTGCCAGCAGTTACGCTTCCGGGACCACCGAAGAGCAGTTCTTC. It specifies CASSYASGTTEEQFF.

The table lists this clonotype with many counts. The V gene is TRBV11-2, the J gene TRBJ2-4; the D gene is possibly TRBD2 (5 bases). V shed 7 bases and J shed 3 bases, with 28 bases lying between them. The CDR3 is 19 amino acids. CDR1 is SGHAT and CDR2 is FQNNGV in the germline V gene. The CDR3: CASTPDPLAFFLGKNIQYF. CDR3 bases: TGTGCCAGCACCCCTGACCCCCTAGCTTTCTTTCTTGGCAAAAACATTCAGTACTTC.

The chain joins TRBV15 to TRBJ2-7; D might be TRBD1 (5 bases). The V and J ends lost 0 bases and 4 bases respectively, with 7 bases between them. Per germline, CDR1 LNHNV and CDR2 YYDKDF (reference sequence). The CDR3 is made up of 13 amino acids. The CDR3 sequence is CATSRDTGYEQYF. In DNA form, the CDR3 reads TGTGCCACCAGCAGAGACACAGGATACGAGCAGTACTTC.

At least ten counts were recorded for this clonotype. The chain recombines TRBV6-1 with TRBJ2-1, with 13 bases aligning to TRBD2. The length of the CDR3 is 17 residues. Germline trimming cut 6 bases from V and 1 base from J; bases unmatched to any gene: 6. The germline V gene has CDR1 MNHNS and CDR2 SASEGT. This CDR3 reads CASSRTSGSVSYNEQFF. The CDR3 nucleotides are TGTGCCAGCAGCAGGACTAGCGGGAGTGTTTCCTACAATGAGCAGTTCTTC.

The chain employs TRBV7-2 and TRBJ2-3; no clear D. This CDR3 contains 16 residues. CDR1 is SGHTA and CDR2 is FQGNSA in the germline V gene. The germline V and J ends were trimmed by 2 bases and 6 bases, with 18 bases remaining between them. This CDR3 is CASSLSVRSRGDTQYF. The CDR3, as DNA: TGTGCCAGCAGCTTAAGCGTCAGATCGCGAGGTGATACGCAGTATTTT.

The DNA of the CDR3 is TGTGCCAGCAGCTTAGCGGGGGCCGGCACAGATACGCAGTATTTT. Amino acids: CASSLAGAGTDTQYF. The chain carries TRBV7-2 and TRBJ2-3, with D maybe TRBD1 (6 bases). This CDR3 has 15 residues. Between the trimmed V and J ends, which lost 0 bases and 1 base, there was a span of 8 bases. Germline V gives CDR1 SGHTA, CDR2 FQGNSA. The variable domain in full, completed from reference TRBV7-2 and TRBJ2-3, reads GAGVSQSPSNKVTEKGKDVELRCDPISGHTALYWYRQSLGQGLEFLIYFQGNSAPDKSGLPSDRFSAERTGGSVSTLTIQRTQQEDSAVYLCASSLAGAGTDTQYFGPGTRLTVL.

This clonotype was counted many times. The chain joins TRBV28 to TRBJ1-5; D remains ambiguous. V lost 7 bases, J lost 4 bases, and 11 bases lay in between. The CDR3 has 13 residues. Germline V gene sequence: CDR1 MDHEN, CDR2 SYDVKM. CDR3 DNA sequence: TGTGCCAGCACGACCAGGCAGAATCAGCCCCAGCATTTT. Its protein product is CASTTRQNQPQHF.

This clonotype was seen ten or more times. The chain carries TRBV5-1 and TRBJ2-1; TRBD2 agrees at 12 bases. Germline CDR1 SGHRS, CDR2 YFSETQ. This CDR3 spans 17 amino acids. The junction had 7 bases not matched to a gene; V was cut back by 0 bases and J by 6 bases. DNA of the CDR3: TGCGCCAGCAGCTTGGCTAGCGGGAGGGCCCGGTTCAATGAGCAGTTCTTC. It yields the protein CASSLASGRARFNEQFF.

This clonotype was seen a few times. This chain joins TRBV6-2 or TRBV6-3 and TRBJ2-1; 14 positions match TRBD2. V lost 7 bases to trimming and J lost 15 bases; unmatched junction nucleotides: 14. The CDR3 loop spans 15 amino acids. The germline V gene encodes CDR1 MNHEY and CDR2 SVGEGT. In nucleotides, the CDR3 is TGTGCCAGCACCCAAAGAAGACTAGCGGGAGGGTCGGTGTTCTTC. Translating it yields CASTQRRLAGGSVFF.

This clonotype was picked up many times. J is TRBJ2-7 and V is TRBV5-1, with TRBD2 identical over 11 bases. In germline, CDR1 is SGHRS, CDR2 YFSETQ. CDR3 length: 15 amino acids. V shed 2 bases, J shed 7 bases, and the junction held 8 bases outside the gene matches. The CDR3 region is CASSFSPGTSGEQYF. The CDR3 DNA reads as TGCGCCAGCAGCTTTTCCCCGGGGACTAGCGGTGAGCAGTACTTC.

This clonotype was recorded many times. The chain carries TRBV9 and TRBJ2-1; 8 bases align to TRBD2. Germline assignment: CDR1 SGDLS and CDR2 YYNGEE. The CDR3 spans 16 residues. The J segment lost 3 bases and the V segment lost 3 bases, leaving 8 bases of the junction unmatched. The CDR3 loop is CASSATGGINYNEQFF. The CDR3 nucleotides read TGTGCCAGCAGCGCCACGGGGGGGATTAACTACAATGAGCAGTTCTTC. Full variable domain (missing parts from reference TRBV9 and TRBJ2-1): DSGVTQTPKHLITATGQRVTLRCSPRSGDLSVYWYQQSLDQGLQFLIQYYNGEERAKGNILERFSAQQFPDLHSELNLSSLELGDSALYFCASSATGGINYNEQFFGPGTRLTVL.

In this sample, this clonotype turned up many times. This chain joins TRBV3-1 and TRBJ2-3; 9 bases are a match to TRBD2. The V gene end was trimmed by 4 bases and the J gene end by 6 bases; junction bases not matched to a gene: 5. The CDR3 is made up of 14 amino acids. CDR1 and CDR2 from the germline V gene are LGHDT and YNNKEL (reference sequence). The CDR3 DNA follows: TGTGCCAGCAGCCTCGGACTAGCGTCTGATACGCAGTATTTT. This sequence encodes CASSLGLASDTQYF.

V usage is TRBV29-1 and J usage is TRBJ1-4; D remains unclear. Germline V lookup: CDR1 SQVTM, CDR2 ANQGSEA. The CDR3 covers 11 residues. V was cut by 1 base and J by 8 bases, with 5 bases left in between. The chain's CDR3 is CSVEVWEKLFF. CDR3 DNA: TGCAGCGTTGAAGTCTGGGAAAAACTGTTTTTT.

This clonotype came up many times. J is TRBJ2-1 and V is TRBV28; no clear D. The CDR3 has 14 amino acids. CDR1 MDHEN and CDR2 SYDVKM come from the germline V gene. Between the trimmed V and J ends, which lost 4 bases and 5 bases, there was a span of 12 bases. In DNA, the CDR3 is TGTGCCAGCAGTTCGCCCCCGCCCCACAATGAGCAGTTCTTC. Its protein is CASSSPPPHNEQFF. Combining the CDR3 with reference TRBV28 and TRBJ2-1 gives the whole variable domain DVKVTQSSRYLVKRTGEKVFLECVQDMDHENMFWYRQDPGLGLRLIYFSYDVKMKEKGDIPEGYSVSREKKERFSLILESASTNQTSMYLCASSSPPPHNEQFFGPGTRLTVL.

The CDR3 sequence is CASSTSISGANVLTF. Here the CDR3 DNA reads TGCGCCAGCAGTACGAGCATCTCTGGGGCCAACGTCCTGACTTTC. The rearrangement joins TRBV10-1 to TRBJ2-6; D unresolved. This CDR3 has 15 amino acids. Germline V lookup: CDR1 WNHNN, CDR2 SYGVQD (reference sequence). V was pared by 5 bases and J by 0 bases, with 8 bases between.

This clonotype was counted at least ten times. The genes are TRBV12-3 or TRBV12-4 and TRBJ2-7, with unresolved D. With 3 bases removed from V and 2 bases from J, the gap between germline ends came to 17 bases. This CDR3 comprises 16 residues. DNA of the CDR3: TGTGCCAGCAGTTTCGGAAAGGACCTACCCCCCTACGAGCAGTACTTC. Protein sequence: CASSFGKDLPPYEQYF.

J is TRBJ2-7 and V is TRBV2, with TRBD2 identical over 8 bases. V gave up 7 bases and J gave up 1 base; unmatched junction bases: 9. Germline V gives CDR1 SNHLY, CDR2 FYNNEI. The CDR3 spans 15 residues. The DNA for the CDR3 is TGTGCCAGCAATCAACGGGGGGGTTGGTCCTACGAGCAGTACTTC. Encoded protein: CASNQRGGWSYEQYF.

The CDR3 bases are TGTGCCAGCTCACCTGCCAGCGGGATTTACGAGCAGTACTTC. Its protein is CASSPASGIYEQYF. The chain employs TRBV18 and TRBJ2-7; 7 bases match TRBD2. The junction had 6 bases not matched to a gene; V was cut back by 3 bases and J by 4 bases. Germline CDR1 reads KGHSH; CDR2 reads LQKENI. CDR3 size: 14 residues.

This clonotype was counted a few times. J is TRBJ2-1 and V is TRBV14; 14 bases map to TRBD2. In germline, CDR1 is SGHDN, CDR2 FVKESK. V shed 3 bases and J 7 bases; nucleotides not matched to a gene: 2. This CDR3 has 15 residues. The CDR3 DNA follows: TGTGCCAGCAGCCAGACTAGCGGGAGGGCGAATGAGCAGTTCTTC. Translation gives CASSQTSGRANEQFF.